This TCR beta chain was documented in a study of vaccination effects on CD4 cells after COVID-19. Overall study findings and caveats: Vaccine- and infection-induced clones showed marked clonal contraction late following vaccination.

Prior to sequencing, the ViraFEST assay stimulated PBMC with viral peptide pools, which expanded the antigen-specific CD4+ T cells. Upon completion of roughly ten days in culture, CD4+ T cells were isolated. Vaccine recipients had no previous SARS-CoV-2 infection; their nucleocapsid antibodies were negative. The repertoire was sequenced with immunoSEQ multiplex PCR; TCRdb's copy has only in-frame clones and lacks some. The sample comprises about 24,000 clones, just under 75% of which are singletons, and roughly 3.3% rests with the top ten. This CDR3 comprises 14 residues. V was shortened by 6 bases and J by 8 bases, with 17 bases between the two germline ends. CDR1 ENHRY and CDR2 SYGVKD come from the germline V gene. This clone was counted a single time. The antigen remains undetermined.

The chain joins TRBV10-3 to TRBJ2-1; no clear D. This clonotype was obtained from a human donor who received a COVID-19 vaccine. Source: CD4+ T cells from PBMCs cultured with SARS-CoV-2 spike peptides, taken before COVID-19 vaccination. CDR3 coding DNA: TGTGCCATCAGGGCCGGTCAGGATGTCGATGAGCAGTTCTTC. Protein product: CAIRAGQDVDEQFF.